This passage covers 31 T cell receptor beta chains from one sample sequenced in a study of post-analysis software for immune sequencing data. The antigens for these receptors are not known. Every TCR beta cDNA library bore unique molecular identifiers. TCRdb re-called the PCR reads through MiXCR, storing one row per CDR3 protein. The sample has some 500,000 distinct CDR3 sequences; nearly 45% are singletons. Study-level points and caveats: When patients were compared with controls, 5 or 6 TRBV segments were more frequent, TRBV5-6, TRBV5-1 and TRBV20-1 among them.

The sample consisted of blood. These receptors were collected from a girl aged 10 to 17 with multiple sclerosis.

This clonotype appeared a few times. The V and J genes are TRBV12-3 or TRBV12-4 and TRBJ2-5, with 11 positions matching TRBD2. Germline trimming cut 6 bases from V and 2 bases from J; bases unmatched to any gene: 2. The CDR3 consists of 14 residues. CDR3 in DNA: TGTGCCAGCAGAGGGACTAGCGGACAAGAGACCCAGTACTTC. It codes for CASRGTSGQETQYF.

Comments on this clonotype: This sequence may be a read error, since a much larger clone differs from it by one base. The genes are TRBV5-1 and TRBJ2-1; D is perhaps TRBD1 or TRBD2 (5 bases each). Germline CDR1 is SGHRS and CDR2 is YFSETQ. This CDR3 spans 14 amino acids. The CDR3, as DNA: TGCGCCAGCAGCTCCGGGACGGATTACAATGGGCAGTTCTTC. Translating gives CASSSGTDYNGQFF.

This clonotype was counted a few times. V usage is TRBV28 and J usage is TRBJ2-7; TRBD1 might be the D (6 bases). CDR3 length: 12 amino acids. Per the germline V gene, CDR1 is MDHEN and CDR2 is SYDVKM. V lost 10 bases to trimming and J lost 3 bases, with 13 bases between them. This CDR3 reads CATLGQSYEQYF. CDR3 nucleotide sequence: TGTGCCACCCTAGGACAGAGCTACGAGCAGTACTTC.

The chain has TRBV5-6 and TRBJ2-4; no firm D call. V was trimmed by 4 bases and J by 3 bases, leaving 11 bases between them. CDR1 and CDR2 from the germline V gene are SGHDT and YYEEEE. This CDR3 contains 14 residues. The CDR3 DNA sequence: TGTGCCAGCAGCCCTCAGGTGGGCAAAAACATTCAGTACTTC. It translates to CASSPQVGKNIQYF.

The CDR3 reads CASSLGLETQYF. CDR3 nucleotide sequence: TGTGCCAGCAGCTTAGGTTTGGAGACCCAGTACTTC. The chain uses TRBV7-2 and TRBJ2-5; no reliable D call. The CDR3 runs to 12 residues. Germline lookup yields CDR1 SGHTA and CDR2 FQGNSA. V lost 1 base and J 5 bases, leaving 5 bases between the germline ends.

This clonotype was counted a few times. This chain joins TRBV20-1 and TRBJ2-7; 7 bases are a match to TRBD2. The CDR3 length is 10 residues. The germline V gene encodes CDR1 DFQATT and CDR2 SNEGSKA (reference sequence). The CDR3 region is CRAGAYEQYF. The CDR3 DNA reads TGCAGGGCGGGGGCCTACGAGCAGTACTTC.

CDR3 nucleotide sequence: TGTGCCAGCACTCCGTTCGGGACAGGGGGGGAGAAGAGCTCCTACAATGAGCAGTTCTTC. Translation: CASTPFGTGGEKSSYNEQFF. The V call is TRBV6-1, the J call TRBJ2-1; TRBD1 aligns across 11 bases. The CDR3 is made up of 20 amino acids. The germline CDR1 and CDR2 sequences are MNHNS and SASEGT. The junction had 17 bases not matched to a gene; V was cut back by 7 bases and J by 0 bases.

The chain employs TRBV11-2 and TRBJ2-5; 12 positions match TRBD1. This CDR3 region has 16 residues. After removal of 2 bases from V and 5 bases from J, the junction contained 6 bases not matched to a gene. CDR1 is SGHAT, CDR2 FQNNGV, per germline. The CDR3 protein is CASSLRDRGRWETQYF. The CDR3 coding sequence is TGTGCCAGCAGCTTACGGGACAGGGGGCGCTGGGAGACCCAGTACTTC.

The chain employs TRBV7-9 and TRBJ2-1, with 9 nucleotides matching TRBD2. In germline, CDR1 is SEHNR, CDR2 FQNEAQ (reference sequence). Trimming cost V 4 bases and J 4 bases; bases outside gene matches: 5. There are 15 residues in the CDR3. The CDR3 sequence: CASSSGLALYNEQFF. The CDR3 DNA reads as TGTGCCAGCAGCTCTGGACTAGCGCTATACAATGAGCAGTTCTTC.

The CDR3 loop reads CASSFESNTGELFF. DNA of the CDR3: TGTGCCAGCAGCTTCGAATCAAACACCGGGGAGCTGTTTTTT. This sequence joins TRBV7-9 and TRBJ2-2; unclear D gene. Germline V lookup: CDR1 SEHNR, CDR2 FQNEAQ (reference sequence). The V end was cut by 3 bases, the J end by 2 bases, with 7 bases between. The CDR3 spans 14 residues. The full variable domain, completed using reference TRBV7-9 and TRBJ2-2, is DTGVSQNPRHKITKRGQNVTFRCDPISEHNRLYWYRQTLGQGPEFLTYFQNEAQLEKSRLLSDRFSAERPKGSFSTLEIQRTEQGDSAMYLCASSFESNTGELFFGEGSRLTVL.

V and J are TRBV15 and TRBJ2-1; D not certain. CDR3 size: 16 residues. Trimming removed 0 bases from V and 0 bases from J, with 9 bases in between. Per germline, CDR1 LNHNV and CDR2 YYDKDF (reference sequence). For the CDR3, the DNA is TGTGCCACCAGCAGAGAACCCGGATTCTCCTACAATGAGCAGTTCTTC. Translating gives CATSREPGFSYNEQFF.

About this clonotype: Mismatch with germline at one junction end may stem from a read error. The chain combines TRBV25-1 with TRBJ2-4, with D possibly TRBD1 on 5 matching bases. CDR3 length: 16 amino acids. Germline loops: CDR1 MGHDK, CDR2 SYGVNS. This CDR3 is CASSERSSWGKNIRYF. Here the CDR3 DNA reads TGTGCCAGCAGTGAACGATCCTCTTGGGGCAAAAACATTCGGTACTTC.

This clonotype has more than one count but fewer than ten. The genes are TRBV4-3 and TRBJ2-1, with 8 nucleotides matching TRBD2. The germline gives CDR1 LGHNA, CDR2 YSLEER. The V and J ends lost 3 bases and 8 bases, in that order; junction bases with no gene match: 3. The CDR3 is made up of 13 amino acids. In DNA, the CDR3 is TGCGCCAGCAGCCAGACTAGCGAAGATGAGCAGTTCTTC. This gives the protein CASSQTSEDEQFF.

V usage is TRBV25-1 and J usage is TRBJ1-1; 7 bases fit TRBD1. Germline V lookup: CDR1 MGHDK, CDR2 SYGVNS. This CDR3 is built from 13 residues. The trim removed 4 bases at V and 7 bases at J, leaving 6 bases unmatched. CDR3 amino acids: CASSVQGFSEAFF. In nucleotides, the CDR3 is TGTGCCAGCAGTGTACAGGGGTTTAGTGAAGCTTTCTTT.

This clonotype was detected a few times. The V and J genes are TRBV6-1 and TRBJ2-7, with D perhaps matching TRBD1 (6 bases). This CDR3 has 14 residues. Germline CDR1 is MNHNS and CDR2 is SASEGT. The germline V and J ends were trimmed by 7 bases and 2 bases, with 15 bases remaining between them. As DNA, the CDR3 is TGTGCCAGCACTGAGGACAGCTACGCCTACGAGCAGTACTTC. This sequence encodes CASTEDSYAYEQYF.

This clonotype was detected a few times. The gene calls are TRBV9 and TRBJ2-1, with 11 positions matching TRBD2. CDR3 length: 16 residues. Germline CDR1 is SGDLS and CDR2 is YYNGEE. The V and J ends lost 0 bases and 10 bases, in that order; junction bases with no gene match: 9. The CDR3 bases are TGTGCCAGCAGCGTAGGTAGCGGGAGGGCTAAGGGGGAGCAGTTCTTC. Encoded protein: CASSVGSGRAKGEQFF.

The CDR3 region has the DNA TGTGCCAGCAGCCCAGACCCGGTAAGAGCTCGCGAGCAGTACTTC. This sequence encodes CASSPDPVRAREQYF. The chain couples TRBV7-2 to TRBJ2-7; D gene ambiguous. The germline V and J ends were trimmed by 5 bases and 6 bases, with 20 bases remaining between them. The CDR3 length is 15 residues. Germline V gene lookup returns CDR1 SGHTA and CDR2 FQGNSA.

This sequence joins TRBV20-1 and TRBJ1-1; D perhaps matches TRBD1 (6 bases). V gave up 5 bases and J gave up 5 bases, with 12 bases separating them. The CDR3 has 12 residues. CDR1 and CDR2 from the germline V gene are DFQATT and SNEGSKA (reference sequence). In DNA form, the CDR3 reads TGCAGTGCTCTGGGGGCGGAGACTGAAGCTTTCTTT. This encodes CSALGAETEAFF.

This clonotype was counted a few times. The V gene is TRBV7-2, the J gene TRBJ2-7, with D perhaps matching TRBD1 (5 bases). Trimming shortened V by 0 bases and J by 3 bases, and 6 bases separated the two germline ends. There are 13 residues in the CDR3. Germline V gene sequence: CDR1 SGHTA, CDR2 FQGNSA. The CDR3 DNA reads as TGTGCCAGCAGCTTAGCGGGGCGCTACGAGCAGTACTTC. Translating gives CASSLAGRYEQYF.

The chain carries TRBV4-1 and TRBJ1-1, with unresolved D. Trimming left V 0 bases short and J 7 bases short, with 12 bases between. The length of the CDR3 is 14 residues. The germline V gene has CDR1 MGHRA and CDR2 YSYEKL. The CDR3 DNA follows: TGCGCCAGCAGCCAAGATTTCGGGGAGGGTGAAGCTTTCTTT. It encodes CASSQDFGEGEAFF.

This clonotype showed up just a few times. The chain employs TRBV4-1 and TRBJ1-4; 10 bases map to TRBD1. This CDR3 is 18 amino acids long. The V gene's germline CDR1 is MGHRA and CDR2 YSYEKL. Trimming took 1 base from V and 5 from J; bases not matched to a gene: 10. The CDR3 region is CASSQGTGGNRRNEKLFF. The CDR3 DNA follows: TGCGCCAGCAGCCAAGGGACAGGGGGAAACCGGAGAAATGAAAAACTGTTTTTT.

This clonotype was detected a few times. V gene TRBV20-1 combines with J gene TRBJ2-5; TRBD2 might be the D (5 bases). Trimming took 3 bases from V and 11 from J, leaving 13 bases between them. Per germline, CDR1 DFQATT and CDR2 SNEGSKA (reference sequence). The CDR3 has 11 amino acids. The CDR3 nucleotides read TGCAGTGCTAGCCAGGAGGTGGAGCAGTACTTC. This translates into CSASQEVEQYF.

The chain uses TRBV28 and TRBJ1-2; the D gene is possibly TRBD1 (5 bases). The germline gives CDR1 MDHEN, CDR2 SYDVKM. Between the trimmed V and J ends, which lost 6 bases and 4 bases, there was a span of 18 bases. There are 15 residues in the CDR3. The CDR3 reads CASSPQGPLGYGYTF. For the CDR3, the DNA is TGTGCCAGCAGCCCCCAGGGCCCGCTGGGCTATGGCTACACCTTC.

The chain employs TRBV3-1 and TRBJ2-3; a weak D match, TRBD2 (6 bases). The ends were cut back, 6 bases at V and 1 base at J, with 11 bases in the middle. Germline V gives CDR1 LGHDT, CDR2 YNNKEL (reference sequence). The CDR3 has 14 amino acids. The CDR3 DNA reads as TGTGCCAGCAGTGAGGGAGGCGGCACAGATACGCAGTATTTT. Protein sequence: CASSEGGGTDTQYF.

This clonotype was found a few times. V is TRBV7-2 and J is TRBJ2-5, with 12 bases fitting TRBD2. The trim removed 5 bases at V and 5 bases at J, leaving 6 bases unmatched. The V gene's germline CDR1 is SGHTA and CDR2 FQGNSA. The CDR3 is 15 amino acids. CDR3 sequence reads: CASSGTSGQRETQYF. In DNA, the CDR3 is TGTGCCAGCAGCGGGACTAGCGGGCAACGGGAGACCCAGTACTTC.

This clonotype has just a few counts. This rearrangement joins TRBV20-1 to TRBJ2-3; TRBD2 matches 8 bases. CDR3 size: 14 residues. V was clipped by 5 bases and J by 3 bases; unmatched bases: 7. Germline V CDR1 and CDR2: DFQATT, SNEGSKA (reference sequence). The CDR3 nucleotides are TGCAGTGCTCTGGGACTAGTTCCGACAGATACGCAGTATTTT. It codes for CSALGLVPTDTQYF.

The chain uses TRBV20-1 and TRBJ2-1, with 12 bases fitting TRBD2. CDR3 length equals 16 residues. Trimming took 3 bases from V and 7 from J; bases not matched to a gene: 10. CDR1 DFQATT and CDR2 SNEGSKA come from the germline V gene (reference sequence). The CDR3 region is CSARGPGLAGLNEQFF. DNA of the CDR3: TGCAGTGCTAGGGGGCCCGGACTAGCGGGACTAAATGAGCAGTTCTTC.

This clonotype has more than one count but fewer than ten. The chain combines TRBV28 with TRBJ1-2, with a weak D call TRBD1 (6 bases). CDR1 is MDHEN and CDR2 is SYDVKM in the germline V gene. The CDR3 spans 15 residues. V lost 1 base and J 3 bases, leaving 12 bases between the germline ends. This CDR3 is CASSLYRTADYGYTF. CDR3 nucleotide sequence: TGTGCCAGCAGTTTATACCGGACAGCTGACTATGGCTACACCTTC.

The gene calls are TRBV4-1 and TRBJ2-1; 11 bases line up with TRBD2. V trimming: 5 bases; J trimming: 10 bases; junction bases outside the gene matches: 7. The germline gives CDR1 MGHRA, CDR2 YSYEKL. This CDR3 is built from 14 residues. DNA for the CDR3: TGCGCCAGCAGCAAAGGACTAGCGGGCGTGGAGCAGTTCTTC. It is translated as CASSKGLAGVEQFF.

The V and J genes are TRBV28 and TRBJ2-1, with 10 bases lining up with TRBD1. Losses at the gene ends were 4 bases for V and 4 bases for J; bases not matched to a gene: 7. The germline CDR1 and CDR2 sequences are MDHEN and SYDVKM. The CDR3 has 16 residues. CDR3 DNA sequence: TGTGCCAGCAGTTCCCAGACAGGGGGCGCGTACAATGAGCAGTTCTTC. Protein: CASSSQTGGAYNEQFF. Drawing the rest from reference TRBV28 and TRBJ2-1, the complete variable domain is DVKVTQSSRYLVKRTGEKVFLECVQDMDHENMFWYRQDPGLGLRLIYFSYDVKMKEKGDIPEGYSVSREKKERFSLILESASTNQTSMYLCASSSQTGGAYNEQFFGPGTRLTVL.

The CDR3: CASSWDRGQDEQYF. In nucleotides, the CDR3 is TGTGCCAGCAGTTGGGACAGGGGGCAAGACGAGCAGTACTTC. The chain recombines TRBV27 with TRBJ2-5; 12 bases line up with TRBD1. The closer fit of TRBJ2-7 to the DNA end suggests the J call may be wrong. The CDR3 extends over 14 amino acids. CDR1 and CDR2 (germline): MNHEY, SMNVEV (reference sequence).